The 15 T cell receptor beta chains reported below all come from one sample, sequenced in a study of cytomegalovirus exposure and HLA in healthy donors. The study ran its PCR with 60 Vbeta and 13 Jbeta primers. Here immunoSEQ multiplex PCR was the method, and the copy in TCRdb shows in-frame clones only, minus some. The sample has 150,000 to 200,000 clones, 70% to 80% seen once. Sequencing was performed on PBMCs. These receptors came from a man younger than 35 in good health and CMV-seropositive.

The chain has TRBV30 and TRBJ2-7, with a possible D match to TRBD2 (5 bases). The CDR3 is 12 residues long. CDR1 is GTSNPN, CDR2 SVGIG, per germline (reference sequence). Here the CDR3 reads CASTGVRYEQYF. CDR3 nucleotide sequence: TGTGCTTCAACCGGGGTACGCTACGAGCAGTACTTC.

This clone came up once. This chain joins TRBV10-1 and TRBJ2-7; TRBD2 matches at 8 bases. After removal of 2 bases from V and 2 bases from J, the junction contained 2 bases not matched to a gene. The length of the CDR3 is 14 residues. The germline V gene has CDR1 WNHNN and CDR2 SYGVQD (reference sequence). DNA of the CDR3: TGCGCCAGCAGTGAGGGGGGACTAGCCTACGAGCAGTACTTC. It yields the protein CASSEGGLAYEQYF.

V usage is TRBV19 and J usage is TRBJ1-2; D possibly corresponds to TRBD1 (6 bases). There are 13 residues in the CDR3. Germline values: CDR1 LNHDA, CDR2 SQIVND (reference sequence). Trimming left V 8 bases short and J 0 bases short, with 10 bases between. The CDR3 bases are TGTGCCAGTTGGGCAGGGGCTAACTATGGCTACACCTTC. Translated: CASWAGANYGYTF. Based on the CDR3 plus reference TRBV19 and TRBJ1-2, the full variable domain is DGGITQSPKYLFRKEGQNVTLSCEQNLNHDAMYWYRQDPGQGLRLIYYSQIVNDFQKGDIAEGYSVSREKKESFPLTVTSAQKNPTAFYLCASWAGANYGYTFGSGTRLTVV.

The V and J genes are TRBV5-1 and TRBJ2-1, with a possible D match to TRBD2 (6 bases). Germline V lookup: CDR1 SGHRS, CDR2 YFSETQ. V was clipped by 7 bases and J by 6 bases, with 11 bases between them. The CDR3 contains 12 residues. This CDR3 is CASGDSFNEQFF. The CDR3 DNA is TGCGCCAGCGGGGACTCTTTCAATGAGCAGTTCTTC.

This rearrangement joins TRBV6-4 to TRBJ1-5, with D perhaps matching TRBD1 (5 bases). The CDR3 consists of 16 residues. The V end was cut by 3 bases, the J end by 0 bases, with 12 bases between. The germline CDR1 and CDR2 sequences are MRHNA and SNTAGT. The CDR3 protein is CASSEMDTPSNQPQHF. DNA for the CDR3: TGTGCCAGCAGTGAGATGGACACGCCTAGCAATCAGCCCCAGCATTTT.

This chain links TRBV29-1 with TRBJ2-7, with TRBD2 matching 7 bases. The J segment lost 7 bases and the V segment lost 3 bases, leaving 3 bases of the junction unmatched. Germline V gives CDR1 SQVTM, CDR2 ANQGSEA. CDR3 length: 11 amino acids. This CDR3 reads CSVEIGREQYF. CDR3 in DNA: TGCAGCGTTGAGATCGGGAGGGAGCAGTACTTC.

The chain is built from TRBV9 and TRBJ2-2; D is possibly TRBD2 (6 bases). The V gene lost 7 bases and the J gene lost 5 bases, with 12 bases spanning the gap. Per germline, CDR1 SGDLS and CDR2 YYNGEE. The CDR3 sequence is 13 residues long. Here the CDR3 DNA reads TGTGCCAGCGCGGAGGGGTCAACCGGGGAGCTGTTTTTT. Protein product: CASAEGSTGELFF.

The chain combines TRBV7-9 with TRBJ1-4; perhaps TRBD1 as D (6 bases). The germline V gene has CDR1 SEHNR and CDR2 FQNEAQ (reference sequence). CDR3 size: 15 residues. The germline V and J ends were trimmed by 4 bases and 8 bases, with 17 bases remaining between them. Here the CDR3 reads CASSSSPGDGEKLFF. CDR3 DNA: TGTGCCAGCAGCTCCAGTCCAGGGGACGGGGAAAAACTGTTTTTT.

The chain uses TRBV4-3 and TRBJ2-1; 9 bases map to TRBD2. CDR3 length: 17 residues. In germline, CDR1 is LGHNA, CDR2 YSLEER. The V segment lost 0 bases and the J segment 6 bases; nucleotides outside the gene matches: 9. The CDR3 nucleotides read TGCGCCAGCAGCCAAGATTATCCAGCGGGAGGATTCAATGAGCAGTTCTTC. This sequence encodes CASSQDYPAGGFNEQFF.

The chain combines TRBV4-2 with TRBJ2-7; TRBD2 matches at 7 bases. Germline V lookup: CDR1 LGHNA, CDR2 YNFKEQ. The CDR3 spans 15 residues. The junction had 5 bases not matched to a gene; V was cut back by 0 bases and J by 3 bases. In DNA, the CDR3 is TGTGCCAGCAGCCAAGACACTAGCGAGATCTACGAGCAGTACTTC. It is translated as CASSQDTSEIYEQYF.

DNA of the CDR3: TGCGCCAGCAGCCCAGTTGGGGCCTCTAATGAAAAACTGTTTTTT. Residues: CASSPVGASNEKLFF. The chain links TRBV4-1 to TRBJ1-4; a possible D gene is TRBD1 (5 bases). Deletions cut 4 bases from V and 3 bases from J, with 12 bases between. CDR1 MGHRA and CDR2 YSYEKL come from the germline V gene. This CDR3 comprises 15 residues.

In its sample, this clone was seen a few times. V gene TRBV4-3 combines with J gene TRBJ1-5; D not certain. V shed 0 bases and J shed 2 bases, with 8 bases lying between them. This CDR3 is 15 amino acids long. The V gene's germline CDR1 is LGHNA and CDR2 YSLEER. The CDR3 coding sequence is TGCGCCAGCAGCCAAGATCGGAGGGGCAATCAGCCCCAGCATTTT. This translates into CASSQDRRGNQPQHF.

This clone was counted only a few times. The rearrangement links TRBV11-2 to TRBJ2-5; the D gene is possibly TRBD2 (5 bases). CDR1 and CDR2 from the germline V gene are SGHAT and FQNNGV. The V end was cut by 0 bases, the J end by 4 bases, with 9 bases between. The length of the CDR3 is 14 residues. DNA for the CDR3: TGTGCCAGCAGCTTAGATCCGGGGTTAGAGACCCAGTACTTC. The encoded protein is CASSLDPGLETQYF.

The chain carries TRBV11-2 and TRBJ1-1; D may be TRBD1 (5 bases). The CDR3 contains 13 residues. Trimming cost V 0 bases and J 7 bases, with 9 bases left between them. Germline V gene sequence: CDR1 SGHAT, CDR2 FQNNGV. CDR3 sequence: CASSLEEGIEAFF. The CDR3 DNA reads as TGTGCCAGCAGCTTAGAGGAGGGGATTGAAGCTTTCTTT.

In this sample, this clone turned up once. The chain employs TRBV7-9 and TRBJ1-2, with a weak D call TRBD1 (6 bases). Germline CDR1 reads SEHNR; CDR2 reads FQNEAQ (reference sequence). This CDR3 contains 15 residues. The V and J ends lost 3 bases and 6 bases respectively, with 17 bases between them. The CDR3 sequence: CASSLGPPGTNGYTF. The CDR3 region has the DNA TGTGCCAGCAGCTTGGGGCCCCCTGGGACAAATGGCTACACCTTC.